This is a list of T cell receptor beta chains from one sample in a study of T cell clones after liver transplantation. Assay used: immunoSEQ multiplex PCR; TCRdb lists only in-frame clones, some missing. This sample yields around 120,000 clones, of which approximately 90% are seen a single time; roughly 0.8% belongs to the top ten. Source: CD4+ T cells from blood, taken 12 months after liver transplant. The receptors originated from a human patient who received a liver transplant. Some T cells here may be from the graft donor. CDR3s include the opening cysteine and the closing phenylalanine or tryptophan.

19 TRBJ2-6 TRBV5-5 CASSEVPSGKGSGANVLTF
14 TRBJ2-3 TRBV29-1 CSVEGGRGADTQYF
13 TRBJ2-1 TRBV19 CASSRQGNNEQFF
14 TRBJ1-2 TRBV9 CASSVGVGNYGYTF
17 TRBJ2-3 TRBV10-3 CAISEWLAGASTDTQYF
15 TRBJ2-4 TRBV5-4 CASSLGGTGSNIQYF
15 TRBJ2-5 TRBV5-4 CASSYGLAGSGPQYF
16 TRBJ2-5 TRBV27 CASRRTYEQGGETQYF
13 TRBJ2-5 TRBV10-3 CAISPPGQLTQYF
12 TRBJ2-5 TRBV5-1 CASSFNTETQYF
15 TRBJ2-2 TRBV9 CASSEQGVTTGELFF
11 TRBJ2-7 TRBV6-6 CASSLTGEQYF
13 TRBJ2-7 TRBV5-1 CASSSGGFYEQYF
16 TRBJ2-5 TRBV5-1 CASSLAGGRAEETQYF
11 TRBJ2-4 TRBV10-2 CASSLTGFQYF
14 TRBJ2-7 TRBV6-1 CASSESGRFYEQYF
15 TRBJ2-3 TRBV19 CASSSPGLAQNTQYF
15 TRBJ2-3 TRBV11-2 CASRTWGGSTDTQYF
17 TRBJ2-2 TRBV7-9 CASSPRQPLLGTGELFF
14 TRBJ2-5 TRBV2 CASRERPSVETQYF
11 TRBJ2-1 TRBV27 CASSQWDEQFF
15 TRBJ2-7 TRBV18 CASSLSASGAYEQYF
14 TRBJ2-5 TRBV5-1 CASSALAGLETQYF
14 TRBJ2-1 TRBV10-3 CAISSPTANNEQFF
15 TRBJ2-5 TRBV7-2 CASTLRTTGSETQYF
17 TRBJ1-3 TRBV4-3 CASSQDWTQSSGNTIYF
13 TRBJ1-1 TRBV7-9 CAGRTSDRTEAFF
14 TRBJ1-4 TRBV19 CASRLQGRLEKLFF
13 TRBJ1-2 TRBV6-1 CASMRGTNYGYTF
14 TRBJ2-5 TRBV6-6 CASSYQWAEETQYF
14 TRBJ1-3 TRBV10-3 CATGKDLSGNTIYF
15 TRBJ2-1 TRBV7-6 CASSLAGGGGNEQFF
17 TRBJ1-5 TRBV25-1 CASSEGRSGTGNQPQHF
12 TRBJ2-5 TRBV5-1 CASSLLGETQYF
16 TRBJ2-1 TRBV19 CASTGGRGSRYNEQFF
14 TRBJ2-3 TRBV9 CASSVGVWGGAQYF